The clone carrying this TCR beta chain was detected once. Its target is not known. This specimen comes from a study of T cell responses to AZD1222 COVID-19 vaccine. The repertoire was sequenced with immunoSEQ multiplex PCR; TCRdb's copy has only in-frame clones and lacks some. The data show about 140,000 clones, approximately 89% seen once. Germline V gene lookup returns CDR1 SQVTM and CDR2 ANQGSEA. The V and J ends lost 3 bases and 0 bases respectively, with 11 bases between them. CDR3 length equals 14 residues. Study-wide results and caveats: Close to half of spike-specific TCRs reportedly recognize unmutated variant regions.

Sample: peripheral blood, taken 28 days after the second AZD1222 dose. This TCR came from an adult who received the AZD1222 COVID-19 vaccine. The chain has TRBV29-1 and TRBJ1-2; a possible D gene is TRBD1 (5 bases). The CDR3: CSVEGRAANYGYTF. The CDR3 region has the DNA TGCAGCGTTGAGGGCAGGGCCGCTAACTATGGCTACACCTTC.